These T cell receptor beta chains were read from a single sample in a study of blood T cell repertoires in COVID-19. The repertoire was sequenced with immunoSEQ multiplex PCR; TCRdb's copy has only in-frame clones and lacks some. Of hundreds of thousands of clones listed, about 86% are singletons. Sequences were obtained from peripheral blood. These receptors all come from a woman in her 30s who had recovered from COVID-19. The CDR3 runs from the conserved cysteine through the conserved F or W. D genes are given only for firm matches. Size is stated for part of the rows, as once, few or many counts, or as a class when the clone is expanded.

cdr3_nt: TGTGCCAGCAGTTTCGGGGGCAATCAGCCCCAGCATTTT; cdr3_aa: CASSFGGNQPQHF; clone_size: few; v_call: TRBV6-5; d_call: -; j_call: TRBJ1-5
cdr3_nt: TGTGCCAGCAGCCCTCGACAGGGGATGGGCTCCGAGCAGTACTTC; cdr3_aa: CASSPRQGMGSEQYF; clone_size: -; v_call: TRBV7-9; d_call: TRBD1; j_call: TRBJ2-7
cdr3_nt: TGTGCCAGCAGTACCCATGGGCGGGGCTCCTACGAGCAGTACTTC; cdr3_aa: CASSTHGRGSYEQYF; clone_size: -; v_call: TRBV6-2/TRBV6-3; d_call: -; j_call: TRBJ2-7
cdr3_nt: TGTGCCACCAGCAGTCAATACGGGACAGGGGTCTTGGAGCAGTTCTTC; cdr3_aa: CATSSQYGTGVLEQFF; clone_size: -; v_call: TRBV15; d_call: TRBD1; j_call: TRBJ2-1
cdr3_nt: TGTGCCAGTAGTTCCACGACAGGGCGTCGGTACGAGCAGTACTTC; cdr3_aa: CASSSTTGRRYEQYF; clone_size: -; v_call: TRBV19; d_call: TRBD1; j_call: TRBJ2-7
cdr3_nt: TGTGCCAGCAGCTCCCGGGACAGCTATAATTCACCCCTCCACTTT; cdr3_aa: CASSSRDSYNSPLHF; clone_size: -; v_call: TRBV7-6; d_call: TRBD1; j_call: TRBJ1-6
cdr3_nt: TGTGCCAGCAGTGTACAGGTGGTAGTCGACGAGCAGTACTTC; cdr3_aa: CASSVQVVVDEQYF; clone_size: -; v_call: TRBV2; d_call: -; j_call: TRBJ2-7
cdr3_nt: TGTGCCAGCAGTTACAGGAGAGACTCCTACAATGAGCAGTTCTTC; cdr3_aa: CASSYRRDSYNEQFF; clone_size: -; v_call: TRBV6-5; d_call: -; j_call: TRBJ2-1
cdr3_nt: TGTGCCAGCAGCTTTAATTTAGGGGCATCCTACGAGCAGTACTTC; cdr3_aa: CASSFNLGASYEQYF; clone_size: -; v_call: TRBV7-2; d_call: -; j_call: TRBJ2-7
cdr3_nt: TGCGCCAGCAGCTCAGGAGGTAGCTATGGCTACACCTTC; cdr3_aa: CASSSGGSYGYTF; clone_size: -; v_call: TRBV5-1; d_call: -; j_call: TRBJ1-2
cdr3_nt: TGTGCCACCAGTGCGGGACAGGGGGCGATTTATGGCTACACCTTC; cdr3_aa: CATSAGQGAIYGYTF; clone_size: -; v_call: TRBV24-1; d_call: TRBD1; j_call: TRBJ1-2
cdr3_nt: TGCGCCAGCAGTGGTCGGAGCAATCAGCCCCAGCATTTT; cdr3_aa: CASSGRSNQPQHF; clone_size: -; v_call: TRBV10-2; d_call: -; j_call: TRBJ1-5
cdr3_nt: TGTGCCAGCAGTAGATCTAGCAGCAATGAGCAGTTCTTC; cdr3_aa: CASSRSSSNEQFF; clone_size: -; v_call: TRBV2; d_call: -; j_call: TRBJ2-1
cdr3_nt: TGTGCCAGCAGTTATGCCAGCGGGGGGGCCTACGAGCAGTACTTC; cdr3_aa: CASSYASGGAYEQYF; clone_size: many; v_call: TRBV6-5; d_call: TRBD2; j_call: TRBJ2-7
cdr3_nt: TGTGCCAGCAGCCGACTAGAGTCAGATACGCAGTATTTT; cdr3_aa: CASSRLESDTQYF; clone_size: -; v_call: TRBV11-3; d_call: -; j_call: TRBJ2-3
cdr3_nt: TGCAGTGCTAGTTTATTTCACTCCCCGAACACCGGGGAGCTGTTTTTT; cdr3_aa: CSASLFHSPNTGELFF; clone_size: -; v_call: TRBV20-1; d_call: -; j_call: TRBJ2-2
cdr3_nt: TGTGCCAGCAGTTTACGCGGCCAAGAGACCCAGTACTTC; cdr3_aa: CASSLRGQETQYF; clone_size: once; v_call: TRBV27; d_call: -; j_call: TRBJ2-5
cdr3_nt: TGTGCCAGCAGTCCCTCAACAGTTGTGAATTCACCCCTCCACTTT; cdr3_aa: CASSPSTVVNSPLHF; clone_size: -; v_call: TRBV7-9; d_call: -; j_call: TRBJ1-6
cdr3_nt: TGTGCCATCAGCCGGGAAGGGGGCAATTTAAGAGATACGCAGTATTTT; cdr3_aa: CAISREGGNLRDTQYF; clone_size: -; v_call: TRBV10-3; d_call: TRBD1; j_call: TRBJ2-3
cdr3_nt: TGTGCCAGCAGCTTAGGGGGGACTAGCTACAATGAGCAGTTCTTC; cdr3_aa: CASSLGGTSYNEQFF; clone_size: -; v_call: TRBV7-3; d_call: TRBD2; j_call: TRBJ2-1
cdr3_nt: TGTGCCAGCAGCCAGGGGCCTAACACCGGGGAGCTGTTTTTT; cdr3_aa: CASSQGPNTGELFF; clone_size: -; v_call: TRBV4-2; d_call: -; j_call: TRBJ2-2
cdr3_nt: TGCAGCGGGTATACAGGACGCACTGAAGCTTTCTTT; cdr3_aa: CSGYTGRTEAFF; clone_size: -; v_call: TRBV29-1; d_call: -; j_call: TRBJ1-1
cdr3_nt: TGTGCCACCCCTTATATCGGCTCCTACAATGAGCAGTTCTTC; cdr3_aa: CATPYIGSYNEQFF; clone_size: -; v_call: TRBV15; d_call: -; j_call: TRBJ2-1
cdr3_nt: TGTGCCAGCAGCTTAGCGCTTGGCGGGGGGGGGTACGAGCAGTACTTC; cdr3_aa: CASSLALGGGGYEQYF; clone_size: -; v_call: TRBV7-2; d_call: TRBD2; j_call: TRBJ2-7
cdr3_nt: TGTGCCAGTAGTATAGTTCAGAACACTGAAGCTTTCTTT; cdr3_aa: CASSIVQNTEAFF; clone_size: once; v_call: TRBV19; d_call: -; j_call: TRBJ1-1
cdr3_nt: TGTGCCAGCAGTCAACAGGGGGATAGAGCTTTCTTT; cdr3_aa: CASSQQGDRAFF; clone_size: -; v_call: TRBV28; d_call: TRBD1; j_call: TRBJ1-1
cdr3_nt: TGTGCCAGCAGTTTTGACAGGGCCCGTTACAATGAGCAGTTCTTC; cdr3_aa: CASSFDRARYNEQFF; clone_size: -; v_call: TRBV28; d_call: TRBD1; j_call: TRBJ2-1
cdr3_nt: TGTGCCAGCAGGCCAGACAGGGGGGTTAGTAATGAAAAACTGTTTTTT; cdr3_aa: CASRPDRGVSNEKLFF; clone_size: -; v_call: TRBV28; d_call: TRBD1; j_call: TRBJ1-4
cdr3_nt: TGTGCCAGCTGTACTCCCCCCCAGCCCCAGCATTTT; cdr3_aa: CASCTPPQPQHF; clone_size: few; v_call: TRBV12-3/TRBV12-4; d_call: -; j_call: TRBJ1-5
cdr3_nt: TGTGCCAGCACCATGGGACTAGCGGGTTACAATGAGCAGTTCTTC; cdr3_aa: CASTMGLAGYNEQFF; clone_size: -; v_call: TRBV28; d_call: TRBD2; j_call: TRBJ2-1
cdr3_nt: TGTGCCAGCAGCCAAGATTATGGGGCAGCGGGGCCCGGGGAGCTGTTTTTT; cdr3_aa: CASSQDYGAAGPGELFF; clone_size: -; v_call: TRBV4-2; d_call: TRBD2; j_call: TRBJ2-2
cdr3_nt: TGTGCCAGCAGCCTGAAGACAGGGATGAACACTGAAGCTTTCTTT; cdr3_aa: CASSLKTGMNTEAFF; clone_size: once; v_call: TRBV14; d_call: TRBD1; j_call: TRBJ1-1
cdr3_nt: TGTGCCAGCAGCCAGGAAGGAGGCTCCTACGAGCAGTACTTC; cdr3_aa: CASSQEGGSYEQYF; clone_size: -; v_call: TRBV5-6; d_call: -; j_call: TRBJ2-7